This entry lists 31 T cell receptor beta chains sequenced from one sample in a study of shared clonotypes between healthy human individuals. Produced via immunoSEQ multiplex PCR; TCRdb's table is partial and in-frame only. The sample shows roughly 1,000,000 clones, approximately 80% of them seen only once. Sequenced input: memory CD4+ T cells from PBMCs. The subset: CD45RA-negative fraction. The receptors come from a man between 18 and 29 years old in good health. Some clones in this sample may be carry-over from other donors' samples.

V usage is TRBV29-1 and J usage is TRBJ2-2; D may be TRBD2 (6 bases). Germline V lookup: CDR1 SQVTM, CDR2 ANQGSEA. This CDR3 has 15 amino acids. Trimming took 7 bases from V and 5 from J, leaving 20 bases between them. The CDR3 nucleotides are TGCAGCGCCACAACTCGGGGGAGAGGGACCGGGGAGCTGTTTTTT. This codes for CSATTRGRGTGELFF.

This clone was found once. V is TRBV28 and J is TRBJ2-1, with D uncertain. CDR1 MDHEN and CDR2 SYDVKM come from the germline V gene. This CDR3 is 15 amino acids long. V lost 5 bases and J 5 bases, leaving 16 bases between the germline ends. CDR3: CASSRVPGTHNEQFF. The CDR3, as DNA: TGTGCCAGCAGTAGGGTGCCTGGCACCCACAATGAGCAGTTCTTC. The whole variable domain, remainder taken from reference TRBV28 and TRBJ2-1, is DVKVTQSSRYLVKRTGEKVFLECVQDMDHENMFWYRQDPGLGLRLIYFSYDVKMKEKGDIPEGYSVSREKKERFSLILESASTNQTSMYLCASSRVPGTHNEQFFGPGTRLTVL.

The rearrangement joins TRBV5-6 to TRBJ1-5; D is ambiguous. Per the germline V gene, CDR1 is SGHDT and CDR2 is YYEEEE. This CDR3 contains 15 residues. Between the trimmed V and J ends, which lost 3 bases and 3 bases, there was a span of 13 bases. The DNA for the CDR3 is TGTGCCAGCAGCTCCAACGGACGGACCAATCAGCCCCAGCATTTT. Protein product: CASSSNGRTNQPQHF.

This clone has only a few counts. This chain connects TRBV25-1 to TRBJ2-3, with TRBD2 identical over 15 bases. Trimming removed 5 bases from V and 3 bases from J; junction bases left unmatched: 3. Germline lookup yields CDR1 MGHDK and CDR2 SYGVNS. This CDR3 comprises 16 residues. As DNA, the CDR3 is TGTGCCAGCAGTACTGGACTAGCGGGAGGGACAGATACGCAGTATTTT. As protein: CASSTGLAGGTDTQYF.

The J gene is TRBJ2-7, the V gene TRBV7-9; tentative D call: TRBD2 (5 bases). Trimming stripped 1 base from V and 7 bases from J, with 20 bases between. The germline CDR1 and CDR2 sequences are SEHNR and FQNEAQ (reference sequence). CDR3 size: 16 residues. For the CDR3, the DNA is TGTGCCAGCAGCTTAGATCCCGGACTGATACTTGGTGAGCAGTACTTC. It is translated as CASSLDPGLILGEQYF.

A few counts support this clone. This chain uses TRBV6-5 with TRBJ2-7; D may be TRBD1 (7 bases). The CDR3 length is 15 residues. Per germline, CDR1 MNHEY and CDR2 SVGAGI. The ends were cut back, 5 bases at V and 2 bases at J, with 16 bases in the middle. For the CDR3, the DNA is TGTGCCAGCAGTCCGGAGGGGGCCCAACCCTACGAGCAGTACTTC. Translating it yields CASSPEGAQPYEQYF.

The chain recombines TRBV19 with TRBJ1-1, with 7 bases aligning to TRBD1. The CDR3 contains 12 residues. The V gene end was trimmed by 4 bases and the J gene end by 7 bases; junction bases not matched to a gene: 3. Per the germline V gene, CDR1 is LNHDA and CDR2 is SQIVND (reference sequence). CDR3 sequence: CASSRGQLEAFF. In DNA, the CDR3 is TGTGCCAGTAGTAGGGGACAGCTTGAAGCTTTCTTT.

The J gene is TRBJ2-1, the V gene TRBV6-5; D possibly corresponds to TRBD1 (6 bases). The germline V gene encodes CDR1 MNHEY and CDR2 SVGAGI. Trimming shortened V by 6 bases and J by 4 bases, and 13 bases separated the two germline ends. This CDR3 is built from 14 residues. CDR3 coding DNA: TGTGCCAGCAGCCGATACAGGGAGTACAATGAGCAGTTCTTC. Translation gives CASSRYREYNEQFF.

The chain has TRBV5-1 and TRBJ2-7; 12 bases match TRBD1. The V gene end was trimmed by 3 bases and the J gene end by 6 bases; junction bases not matched to a gene: 10. From germline, CDR1 is SGHRS and CDR2 YFSETQ. This CDR3 comprises 16 residues. CDR3: CASSSLVGTGGSEQYF. The CDR3 coding sequence is TGCGCCAGCAGCTCGCTCGTGGGGACAGGGGGCTCCGAGCAGTACTTC.

This chain uses TRBV7-9 with TRBJ2-1, with 10 bases identical to TRBD1. The trim removed 5 bases at V and 3 bases at J, leaving 4 bases unmatched. Germline CDR1 and CDR2: SEHNR and FQNEAQ (reference sequence). The CDR3 is 15 amino acids. The CDR3: CASSRRTGGYNEQFF. For the CDR3, the DNA is TGTGCCAGCAGCAGGCGGACAGGGGGCTACAATGAGCAGTTCTTC.

The chain uses TRBV28 and TRBJ2-1; D possibly corresponds to TRBD2 (6 bases). This CDR3 has 15 amino acids. V was cut by 3 bases and J by 6 bases, with 15 bases left in between. Germline CDR1 reads MDHEN; CDR2 reads SYDVKM. The CDR3 sequence: CASSFPGSRTNEQFF. The CDR3 coding sequence is TGTGCCAGCAGTTTCCCCGGGAGTCGAACCAATGAGCAGTTCTTC.

This chain connects TRBV7-2 to TRBJ1-2; 7 nucleotides align to TRBD1. The length of the CDR3 is 13 residues. Germline loops: CDR1 SGHTA, CDR2 FQGNSA. After removal of 2 bases from V and 4 bases from J, the junction contained 1 base not matched to a gene. The CDR3 spells CASSLTGAYGYTF. DNA for the CDR3: TGTGCCAGCAGCTTAACAGGGGCCTATGGCTACACCTTC.

The chain joins TRBV11-2 to TRBJ2-7, with a tentative D call TRBD2 (5 bases). Germline-derived CDR1 and CDR2 are SGHAT and FQNNGV. Trimming took 3 bases from V and 0 from J, leaving 15 bases between them. This CDR3 spans 16 amino acids. This chain's CDR3 is CASSFQLSGSSYEQYF. DNA of the CDR3: TGTGCCAGCAGCTTTCAACTCAGCGGAAGCTCCTACGAGCAGTACTTC.

This chain joins TRBV11-2 and TRBJ2-5, with 7 bases lining up with TRBD2. The CDR3 has 12 residues. The germline CDR1 and CDR2 sequences are SGHAT and FQNNGV. J lost 4 bases, V lost 5 bases, and 1 base had no gene match. CDR3 loop: CASSGGGETQYF. The DNA of the CDR3 is TGTGCCAGCAGCGGGGGGGGAGAGACCCAGTACTTC.

The V gene is TRBV30, the J gene TRBJ1-2, with D maybe TRBD1 (5 bases). CDR1 GTSNPN and CDR2 SVGIG come from the germline V gene (reference sequence). The CDR3 extends over 11 amino acids. The germline V and J ends were trimmed by 1 base and 8 bases, with 8 bases remaining between them. The CDR3 region is CAWSAGGGYTF. CDR3 nucleotides: TGTGCCTGGAGTGCGGGGGGAGGCTACACCTTC.

The chain is built from TRBV7-8 and TRBJ1-1, with unresolved D. Trimming cost V 5 bases and J 3 bases, with 16 bases left between them. Germline V CDR1 and CDR2: SGHVS, FQNEAQ. This CDR3 has 15 residues. The CDR3 reads CASSPIAGRDTEAFF. In DNA form, the CDR3 reads TGTGCCAGCAGCCCAATCGCAGGAAGGGACACTGAAGCTTTCTTT.

The V call is TRBV28, the J call TRBJ1-5; D gene unclear. The V end was cut by 5 bases, the J end by 4 bases, with 6 bases between. This CDR3 contains 12 residues. Looked up from germline, CDR1 is MDHEN and CDR2 is SYDVKM. CDR3 bases: TGTGCCAGCAGTGCCAGTAATCAGCCCCAGCATTTT. As protein: CASSASNQPQHF.

V and J are TRBV5-1 and TRBJ2-1; no clear D. The CDR3 has 16 amino acids. V was clipped by 0 bases and J by 0 bases, with 10 bases between them. Per germline, CDR1 SGHRS and CDR2 YFSETQ. The CDR3 DNA is TGCGCCAGCAGCTTGGGCGGTACAGCCTCCTACAATGAGCAGTTCTTC. Its protein product is CASSLGGTASYNEQFF.

V and J are TRBV18 and TRBJ2-1; the D is unclear. Trimming pared 3 bases from V and 6 bases from J, leaving 9 bases between. Germline assignment: CDR1 KGHSH and CDR2 LQKENI. There are 13 residues in the CDR3. Here the CDR3 reads CASSPPVLNEQFF. Written as DNA, the CDR3 is TGTGCCAGCTCACCTCCAGTTCTCAATGAGCAGTTCTTC.

Of note for this clone: The sample has other DNA sequences that encode this CDR3 too. The rearrangement links TRBV5-1 to TRBJ1-3, with D uncertain. CDR1 and CDR2 (germline): SGHRS, YFSETQ. The CDR3 contains 15 residues. V gave up 0 bases and J gave up 0 bases, with 7 bases separating them. CDR3 sequence reads: CASSLGSASGNTIYF. The DNA of the CDR3 is TGCGCCAGCAGCTTGGGATCGGCCTCTGGAAACACCATATATTTT.

This rearrangement joins TRBV6-1 to TRBJ2-1, with TRBD1 as a possible D gene (6 bases). From germline, CDR1 is MNHNS and CDR2 SASEGT. With 0 bases removed from V and 1 base from J, the gap between germline ends came to 7 bases. CDR3 size: 15 residues. CDR3 sequence: CASSEAQGSYNEQFF. CDR3 DNA sequence: TGTGCCAGCAGTGAAGCTCAGGGGTCCTACAATGAGCAGTTCTTC.

The chain uses TRBV5-6 and TRBJ1-2; D gene unclear. CDR3 length equals 11 residues. Trimming left V 3 bases short and J 8 bases short, with 8 bases between. Germline values: CDR1 SGHDT, CDR2 YYEEEE. CDR3 region: CASSYSAGYTF. The CDR3 coding sequence is TGTGCCAGCAGCTACAGCGCGGGCTACACCTTC.

The chain couples TRBV28 to TRBJ1-2; no clear D gene. V was cut by 5 bases and J by 7 bases, with 26 bases left in between. The CDR3 has 17 amino acids. Germline-derived CDR1 and CDR2 are MDHEN and SYDVKM. CDR3 nucleotides: TGTGCCAGCAGTATGCCTACGCCGGGAGCCCGAAGCGGTGGCTACACCTTC. It encodes CASSMPTPGARSGGYTF.

With regard to this clone: Germline and junction disagree at one end, which may indicate a read error. V gene TRBV29-1 combines with J gene TRBJ2-1; D gene uncertain. The germline V gene encodes CDR1 SQVTM and CDR2 ANQGSEA. The CDR3 consists of 14 residues. The CDR3 reads CSVGSSSSYNEQLF. The CDR3 DNA sequence: TGCAGCGTTGGATCGTCAAGCTCCTACAATGAGCAGCTCTTC.

The chain combines TRBV6-1 with TRBJ2-6, with D hard to call. The V end was cut by 5 bases, the J end by 4 bases, with 9 bases between. This CDR3 is 14 amino acids long. The germline gives CDR1 MNHNS, CDR2 SASEGT. In DNA, the CDR3 is TGTGCCAGCAGTTTACATCCGGGGGCCAACGTCCTGACTTTC. It translates to CASSLHPGANVLTF.

The chain couples TRBV6-1 to TRBJ2-7; D unresolved. The CDR3 loop spans 15 amino acids. The V gene's germline CDR1 is MNHNS and CDR2 SASEGT. Trimming pared 5 bases from V and 4 bases from J, leaving 18 bases between. The CDR3 DNA sequence: TGTGCCAGCAGTACCGAGGTTCAAGGATTTTACGAGCAGTACTTC. Amino acids: CASSTEVQGFYEQYF.

The chain recombines TRBV11-2 with TRBJ2-5; the D gene is possibly TRBD2 (5 bases). This CDR3 has 14 amino acids. V was cut by 3 bases and J by 6 bases, with 14 bases left in between. CDR1 is SGHAT, CDR2 FQNNGV, per germline. The DNA of the CDR3 is TGTGCCAGCAGCTTCCCGGGGTTAACAAAGACCCAGTACTTC. This translates into CASSFPGLTKTQYF.

The rearrangement links TRBV5-6 to TRBJ1-1; D not resolved. The CDR3 runs to 15 residues. CDR1 SGHDT and CDR2 YYEEEE come from the germline V gene. V lost 2 bases, J lost 4 bases, and 15 bases lay in between. DNA of the CDR3: TGTGCCAGCAGCTTTAGCGCCGGTTTTGGCACTGAAGCTTTCTTT. It encodes CASSFSAGFGTEAFF.

The genes are TRBV14 and TRBJ2-1, with D possibly TRBD1 on 6 matching bases. The CDR3 consists of 13 residues. Germline values: CDR1 SGHDN, CDR2 FVKESK. V dropped 6 bases and J dropped 4 bases, with 10 bases sitting between them. CDR3 in DNA: TGTGCCAGCAGGGATGACAGGTACAATGAGCAGTTCTTC. Translating gives CASRDDRYNEQFF.

This clone came up once. This rearrangement joins TRBV5-1 to TRBJ2-3, with TRBD2 matching over 9 bases. Trimming took 4 bases from V and 6 from J; bases not matched to a gene: 18. There are 18 residues in the CDR3. Germline loops: CDR1 SGHRS, CDR2 YFSETQ. The CDR3 region has the DNA TGCGCCAGCAGCCCGCGAATGAACGAAGCGGGAGGCGGGGATACGCAGTATTTT. It translates to CASSPRMNEAGGGDTQYF.

V usage is TRBV21-1 and J usage is TRBJ1-5; TRBD1 is the table's D call and was not checked against the DNA. TRBV21-1 is recorded as a pseudogene. This CDR3 has 16 residues. As DNA, the CDR3 is TGTGCCAGCAGCAAAGCATCAGGGGCGCGGAGGCAGCCCCAGCATTTT. It is translated as CASSKASGARRQPQHF.